Shown below are 30 T cell receptor beta chains from a single sample sequenced in a study of spatial heterogeneity in lung cancer. Specified time point: blood at routine non-recurrence follow-up after resection. TCRdb reanalysed the 5' RACE reads using MiXCR and keeps one entry per CDR3 protein. This sample has around 29,000 distinct CDR3 sequences, with 10% found just once. The specimen comprised PBMCs, sampled at follow-up. These receptors were collected from a female donor with early-stage non-small cell lung cancer.

The gene calls are TRBV18 and TRBJ2-7, with D perhaps TRBD2 (6 bases). CDR1 KGHSH and CDR2 LQKENI come from the germline V gene. CDR3 length: 14 residues. Trimming pared 6 bases from V and 0 bases from J, leaving 12 bases between. In nucleotides, the CDR3 is TGTGCCAGCTCCCCAAGGAGGGACTCCTACGAGCAGTACTTC. Encoded protein: CASSPRRDSYEQYF. The whole variable domain, filled in from reference TRBV18 and TRBJ2-7, reads NAGVMQNPRHLVRRRGQEARLRCSPMKGHSHVYWYRQLPEEGLKFMVYLQKENIIDESGMPKERFSAEFPKEGPSILRIQQVVRGDSAAYFCASSPRRDSYEQYFGPGTRLTVT.

The V call is TRBV6-2 or TRBV6-3, the J call TRBJ2-7; 9 bases align to TRBD1. The CDR3 runs to 18 residues. The germline gives CDR1 MNHEY, CDR2 SVGEGT. V was clipped by 8 bases and J by 2 bases; unmatched bases: 19. The CDR3 coding sequence is TGTGCCAGCGGTTCGCGCCTCTGGACAGGGGTAAAAACCTACGAGCAGTACTTC. It is translated as CASGSRLWTGVKTYEQYF.

This clonotype was seen repeatedly, ten times or more. This sequence joins TRBV29-1 and TRBJ2-5, with TRBD2 as a possible D gene (6 bases). This CDR3 comprises 13 residues. V lost 5 bases and J 0 bases, leaving 10 bases between the germline ends. Germline CDR1 and CDR2: SQVTM and ANQGSEA. CDR3 protein: CSVIREYQETQYF. CDR3 DNA: TGCAGCGTTATACGGGAGTACCAAGAGACCCAGTACTTC.

This clonotype appeared many times. The chain carries TRBV5-1 and TRBJ1-4; D ambiguous. V was cut by 5 bases and J by 3 bases, with 11 bases left in between. CDR1 SGHRS and CDR2 YFSETQ come from the germline V gene. This CDR3 contains 14 residues. The CDR3 spells CASRASQANEKLFF. The CDR3 nucleotides read TGCGCCAGCAGGGCCTCGCAGGCTAATGAAAAACTGTTTTTT. Variable domain in full (rest from reference TRBV5-1 and TRBJ1-4): KAGVTQTPRYLIKTRGQQVTLSCSPISGHRSVSWYQQTPGQGLQFLFEYFSETQRNKGNFPGRFSGRQFSNSRSEMNVSTLELGDSALYLCASRASQANEKLFFGSGTQLSVL.

This clonotype was seen at least ten times. The CDR3, as DNA: TGTGCCAGCAGCCACGGACGGAACTCCTACGAGCAGTACTTC. Translating it yields CASSHGRNSYEQYF. This chain uses TRBV7-2 with TRBJ2-7, with D hard to call. The germline CDR1 and CDR2 sequences are SGHTA and FQGNSA. Trimming stripped 5 bases from V and 0 bases from J, with 11 bases between. This CDR3 region has 14 residues.

J is TRBJ2-3 and V is TRBV20-1; a weak D match, TRBD2 (6 bases). CDR3 length: 14 amino acids. Germline V CDR1 and CDR2: DFQATT, SNEGSKA (reference sequence). Deletions cut 6 bases from V and 0 bases from J, with 13 bases between. CDR3 loop: CSAHIRGSTDTQYF. As DNA, the CDR3 is TGCAGTGCCCATATCCGGGGGAGCACAGATACGCAGTATTTT.

Sample share makes this clonotype medium-sized. The chain recombines TRBV7-2 with TRBJ1-4, with 7 bases lining up with TRBD1. V dropped 1 base and J dropped 5; count of bases not matched to a gene: 4. The V gene's germline CDR1 is SGHTA and CDR2 FQGNSA. The CDR3 is made up of 15 amino acids. In nucleotides, the CDR3 is TGTGCCAGCAGCTTAGAAGGGACAGAAAATGAAAAACTGTTTTTT. Its protein is CASSLEGTENEKLFF.

This sequence joins TRBV7-7 and TRBJ1-4; D not certain. This CDR3 is 15 amino acids long. CDR1 is SSHAT and CDR2 is FNYEAQ in the germline V gene (reference sequence). Trimming pared 5 bases from V and 8 bases from J, leaving 18 bases between. This CDR3 is CASSPGGPWEEKLFF. CDR3 sequence (DNA): TGTGCCAGCAGCCCTGGAGGTCCCTGGGAGGAAAAACTGTTTTTT.

This clonotype was counted many times. The genes are TRBV12-3 or TRBV12-4 and TRBJ1-1; 11 nucleotides match TRBD1. V shed 7 bases and J 3 bases; nucleotides not matched to a gene: 4. The CDR3 contains 14 residues. This chain's CDR3 is CASTGTGGYTEAFF. DNA of the CDR3: TGTGCCAGCACCGGGACAGGGGGATACACTGAAGCTTTCTTT.

The V gene is TRBV20-1, the J gene TRBJ2-3, with D unresolved. The CDR3 loop spans 13 amino acids. CDR1 is DFQATT, CDR2 SNEGSKA, per germline (reference sequence). V gave up 6 bases and J gave up 1 base, with 11 bases separating them. This chain's CDR3 is CSAAGWRTDTQYF. The CDR3 nucleotides read TGCAGTGCAGCTGGCTGGCGCACAGATACGCAGTATTTT.

The chain has TRBV5-5 and TRBJ1-6; TRBD1 matches at 10 bases. The V segment lost 1 base and the J segment 8 bases; nucleotides outside the gene matches: 3. CDR1 and CDR2 (germline): SGHKS, YYEKEE (reference sequence). The length of the CDR3 is 15 residues. DNA for the CDR3: TGTGCCAGCAGCTTGCGGGACAGGGGATATTCACCCCTCCACTTT. Protein sequence: CASSLRDRGYSPLHF.

Relative to its sample, this clonotype is medium-sized. CDR3 sequence reads: CASSSIGEGLETQYF. CDR3 in DNA: TGTGCCAGCAGCTCGATAGGAGAGGGGCTAGAGACCCAGTACTTC. The chain couples TRBV7-6 to TRBJ2-5; D is tentatively TRBD1 or TRBD2 (5 bases each). Germline CDR1 and CDR2: SGHVS and FNYEAQ. The CDR3 extends over 15 amino acids. V was shortened by 4 bases and J by 4 bases, with 16 bases between the two germline ends.

A few counts support this clonotype. The chain recombines TRBV28 with TRBJ1-1, with TRBD1 as a possible D gene (5 bases). The V gene's germline CDR1 is MDHEN and CDR2 SYDVKM. This CDR3 is built from 14 residues. The V gene lost 5 bases and the J gene lost 3 bases, with 13 bases spanning the gap. CDR3 DNA: TGTGCCAGCAGTCCCAGGGACGGGCACACTGAAGCTTTCTTT. Protein: CASSPRDGHTEAFF.

There are many counts of this clonotype. The rearrangement uses TRBV27 and TRBJ2-1; possibly TRBD2 for D (5 bases). Germline V gene data show CDR1 as MNHEY and CDR2 as SMNVEV (reference sequence). The CDR3 is 19 residues long. The germline V and J ends were trimmed by 0 bases and 0 bases, with 18 bases remaining between them. CDR3 in DNA: TGTGCCAGCAGTTTATCGGGGTGGGAGACCCAAAGCTCCTACAATGAGCAGTTCTTC. This sequence encodes CASSLSGWETQSSYNEQFF.

This clonotype occurred many times. The chain employs TRBV7-6 and TRBJ2-7; D uncertain. Germline assignment: CDR1 SGHVS and CDR2 FNYEAQ. Trimming took off 4 bases at V and 2 bases at J, with 6 bases between the two ends. The CDR3 covers 12 residues. CDR3 amino acids: CASSSTTYEQYF. The CDR3 nucleotides are TGTGCCAGCAGCTCTACGACCTACGAGCAGTACTTC.

This clonotype was observed at least ten times. The J gene is TRBJ1-1, the V gene TRBV4-1, with D possibly matching TRBD1 (6 bases). CDR1 is MGHRA, CDR2 YSYEKL, per germline. The V gene lost 2 bases and the J gene lost 6 bases, with 16 bases spanning the gap. The CDR3 has 15 amino acids. The CDR3 region is CASSQSGGGRAEAFF. CDR3 coding DNA: TGCGCCAGCAGCCAATCTGGGGGCGGACGCGCTGAAGCTTTCTTT.

This clonotype was found many times. The V and J genes are TRBV5-1 and TRBJ2-7; tentative D call: TRBD2 (6 bases). CDR1 and CDR2 (germline): SGHRS, YFSETQ. Between the trimmed V and J ends, which lost 0 bases and 2 bases, there was a span of 24 bases. The CDR3 sequence is 19 residues long. The CDR3 loop reads CASSLAPGTPLPEAYEQYF. CDR3 sequence (DNA): TGCGCCAGCAGCTTGGCTCCCGGGACTCCCCTCCCGGAGGCCTACGAGCAGTACTTC.

Many counts were recorded for this clonotype. This chain joins TRBV4-3 and TRBJ2-7; no firm D call. Between the trimmed V and J ends, which lost 0 bases and 3 bases, there was a span of 6 bases. CDR3 length equals 13 residues. Per germline, CDR1 LGHNA and CDR2 YSLEER. In DNA, the CDR3 is TGCGCCAGCAGCCAAGACTTAGGCTACGAGCAGTACTTC. The encoded protein is CASSQDLGYEQYF.

Note on this clonotype: This may be a read error, as it is one base from a much larger clone. CDR3: CASSIGGRGWNEQFF. DNA for the CDR3: TGTGCCAGTAGTATAGGTGGTCGGGGGTGGAATGAGCAGTTCTTC. The rearrangement links TRBV19 to TRBJ2-1; perhaps TRBD2 as D (6 bases). Germline lookup yields CDR1 LNHDA and CDR2 SQIVND (reference sequence). V was pared by 1 base and J by 7 bases, with 14 bases between. CDR3 length: 15 residues.

This clonotype was recorded at least ten times. This chain uses TRBV19 with TRBJ2-5, with 8 bases fitting TRBD1. The V gene's germline CDR1 is LNHDA and CDR2 SQIVND (reference sequence). The CDR3 covers 15 residues. After removal of 3 bases from V and 1 base from J, the junction contained 4 bases not matched to a gene. The CDR3 is CASSIGTGGQETQYF. The CDR3 coding sequence is TGTGCCAGTAGTATTGGCACAGGGGGCCAAGAGACCCAGTACTTC.

The chain employs TRBV20-1 and TRBJ2-5, with 11 nucleotides matching TRBD1. Trimming cost V 3 bases and J 4 bases; bases outside gene matches: 7. Germline lookup yields CDR1 DFQATT and CDR2 SNEGSKA (reference sequence). The CDR3 covers 15 residues. CDR3 protein: CSASLGQGAGETQYF. CDR3 coding DNA: TGCAGTGCTAGCCTCGGACAGGGGGCAGGAGAGACCCAGTACTTC.

The sample holds many counts of this clonotype. This chain connects TRBV28 to TRBJ2-7; D gene uncertain. This CDR3 contains 13 residues. The germline gives CDR1 MDHEN, CDR2 SYDVKM. The V and J ends lost 3 bases and 3 bases respectively, with 9 bases between them. The CDR3 nucleotides are TGTGCCAGCAGTTTGAGGACCGTCTACGAGCAGTACTTC. Translating gives CASSLRTVYEQYF.

This clonotype was picked up a small number of times. The chain carries TRBV19 and TRBJ1-1, with 8 bases lining up with TRBD1. CDR1 is LNHDA and CDR2 is SQIVND in the germline V gene (reference sequence). This CDR3 has 14 residues. V lost 7 bases and J lost 5; bases outside the gene matches: 9. DNA of the CDR3: TGTGCCAGTACTCCAGGGGGCCCCCGGACTGAAGCTTTCTTT. Translating it yields CASTPGGPRTEAFF.

Ten or more counts support this clonotype. The chain joins TRBV6-5 to TRBJ2-3; D not certain. V gave up 6 bases and J gave up 1 base, with 5 bases separating them. The CDR3 is 12 residues long. The V gene's germline CDR1 is MNHEY and CDR2 SVGAGI. Written as DNA, the CDR3 is TGTGCCAGCAGGAAGGGCACAGATACGCAGTATTTT. The encoded protein is CASRKGTDTQYF.

This clonotype was counted ten times or more. The DNA for the CDR3 is TGTGCCAGCTCACCTCCCGGGACGGCGGGAAACATTCAGTACTTC. Its protein is CASSPPGTAGNIQYF. This chain joins TRBV18 and TRBJ2-4; D may be TRBD1 or TRBD2 (5 bases each). CDR1 KGHSH and CDR2 LQKENI come from the germline V gene. Trimming removed 3 bases from V and 6 bases from J, with 15 bases in between. The CDR3 has 15 amino acids.

In this sample, this clonotype turned up many times. One base away lies a much larger clone, so this may be a sequencing read error. The chain joins TRBV11-2 to TRBJ2-6; TRBD1 is a possible D gene (5 bases). CDR3 size: 17 residues. Per the germline V gene, CDR1 is SGHAT and CDR2 is FQNNGV. The CDR3 coding sequence is TGTGCCAGCAGGACCCTTCGAGGCCGCTCTGGGGCCAACGTCCTGAATTTC. Protein: CASRTLRGRSGANVLNF. Complete variable domain (other parts from reference TRBV11-2 and TRBJ2-6): EAGVAQSPRYKIIEKRQSVAFWCNPISGHATLYWYQQILGQGPKLLIQFQNNGVVDDSQLPKDRFSAERLKGVDSTLKIQPAKLEDSAVYLCASRTLRGRSGANVLNFGAGSRLTVL.

This clonotype occurred once. This chain links TRBV15 with TRBJ2-7, with D perhaps being TRBD1 or TRBD2 (7 bases each). The CDR3 has 17 amino acids. Germline CDR1 reads LNHNV; CDR2 reads YYDKDF (reference sequence). V gave up 3 bases and J gave up 0 bases, with 18 bases separating them. The CDR3 DNA follows: TGTGCCACCAGCAGCCCTAGGGAGGGGGCCCGCTCCTACGAGCAGTACTTC. It yields the protein CATSSPREGARSYEQYF.

This clonotype was counted a few times. This sequence joins TRBV5-4 and TRBJ2-7, with D perhaps matching TRBD1 or TRBD2 (5 bases each). Germline CDR1 is SGHNT and CDR2 is YYREEE (reference sequence). V was cut by 0 bases and J by 2 bases, with 12 bases left in between. The CDR3 sequence is 15 residues long. The CDR3 spells CASSLAGGKTYEQYF. The CDR3 DNA sequence: TGTGCCAGCAGCTTGGCTGGGGGTAAAACCTACGAGCAGTACTTC. Drawing the rest from reference TRBV5-4 and TRBJ2-7, the complete variable domain is ETGVTQSPTHLIKTRGQQVTLRCSSQSGHNTVSWYQQALGQGPQFIFQYYREEENGRGNFPPRFSGLQFPNYSSELNVNALELDDSALYLCASSLAGGKTYEQYFGPGTRLTVT.

This clonotype came up many times. This chain connects TRBV7-2 to TRBJ2-3; no definite D call. Per germline, CDR1 SGHTA and CDR2 FQGNSA. This CDR3 is 14 amino acids long. Between the trimmed V and J ends, which lost 5 bases and 3 bases, there was a span of 12 bases. The CDR3, as DNA: TGTGCCAGCAGCCCCCCCTCGGAGACAGATACGCAGTATTTT. The encoded protein is CASSPPSETDTQYF. Complete variable domain (other parts from reference TRBV7-2 and TRBJ2-3): GAGVSQSPSNKVTEKGKDVELRCDPISGHTALYWYRQSLGQGLEFLIYFQGNSAPDKSGLPSDRFSAERTGGSVSTLTIQRTQQEDSAVYLCASSPPSETDTQYFGPGTRLTVL.

In its sample, this clonotype was seen many times. This sequence joins TRBV6-6 and TRBJ2-5, with D hard to call. CDR1 is MNHNY, CDR2 SVGAGI, per germline (reference sequence). V was pared by 5 bases and J by 2 bases, with 3 bases between. The CDR3 is 11 amino acids. CDR3 amino acids: CASSAQETQYF. In DNA form, the CDR3 reads TGTGCCAGCAGTGCACAAGAGACCCAGTACTTC.